This paragraph reports one T cell receptor beta chain. These data are taken from a study of blood T cell repertoires in COVID-19. Trimming shortened V by 4 bases and J by 2 bases, and 11 bases separated the two germline ends. There are 14 residues in the CDR3. The V gene's germline CDR1 is PRHDT and CDR2 FYEKMQ (reference sequence). In the authors' methods: Estimates of nucleated cell counts were drawn from the amplification of reference gene primers. TCRdb's table, derived via immunoSEQ multiplex PCR, lists solely in-frame clones and lacks some. V and J calls and clone size are given by that table; D and trimming were obtained from the DNA. The repertoire holds over 120,000 clones, about three quarters seen once, with 2.5% to 3% in the top ten.

The clonotype originates from a woman between 45 and 60 years old who had recovered from COVID-19. Sequencing used PBMCs or T cells enriched from blood (not recorded which). The V call is TRBV13, the J call TRBJ1-1; D is uncertain. Written as DNA, the CDR3 is TGTGCCAGCAGCTCAAGGACTGTAAACACTGAAGCTTTCTTT. Amino acid sequence: CASSSRTVNTEAFF.